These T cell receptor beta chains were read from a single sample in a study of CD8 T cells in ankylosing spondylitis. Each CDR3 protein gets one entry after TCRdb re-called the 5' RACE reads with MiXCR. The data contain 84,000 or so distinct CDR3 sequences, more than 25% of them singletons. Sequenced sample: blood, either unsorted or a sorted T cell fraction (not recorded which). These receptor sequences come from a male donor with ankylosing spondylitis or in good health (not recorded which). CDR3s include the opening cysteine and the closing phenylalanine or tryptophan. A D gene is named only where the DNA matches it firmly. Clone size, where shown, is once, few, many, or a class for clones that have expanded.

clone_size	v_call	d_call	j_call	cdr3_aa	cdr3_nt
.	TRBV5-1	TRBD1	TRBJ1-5	CASSWGQGSNQPQHF	TGCGCCAGCAGCTGGGGACAGGGGAGCAATCAGCCCCAGCATTTT
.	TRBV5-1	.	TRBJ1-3	CASSLGATGTGNTIYF	TGCGCCAGCAGCTTGGGGGCAACAGGGACTGGAAACACCATATATTTT
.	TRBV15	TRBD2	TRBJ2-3	CATSRELAGGVDTQYF	TGTGCCACCAGCAGAGAGCTAGCGGGAGGTGTGGATACGCAGTATTTT
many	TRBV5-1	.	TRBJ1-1	CASSPNMNTEAFF	TGCGCCAGCAGCCCCAACATGAACACTGAAGCTTTCTTT
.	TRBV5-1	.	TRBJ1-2	CASSLAATRYGYTF	TGCGCCAGCAGCTTAGCAGCTACTAGGTATGGCTACACCTTC
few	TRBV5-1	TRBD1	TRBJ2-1	CASSLIQAGGGEQFF	TGCGCCAGCAGCCTGATACAGGCAGGGGGCGGTGAGCAGTTCTTC
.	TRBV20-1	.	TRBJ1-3	CSARGVSGNTIYF	TGCAGTGCTAGAGGAGTGTCTGGAAACACCATATATTTT
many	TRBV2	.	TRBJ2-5	CASSKQGLGETQYF	TGTGCCAGCAGTAAACAGGGACTCGGGGAGACCCAGTACTTC
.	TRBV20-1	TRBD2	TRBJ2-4	CSARESSGRARAKNIQYF	TGCAGTGCTAGAGAATCCAGCGGGAGGGCCAGAGCCAAAAACATTCAGTACTTC
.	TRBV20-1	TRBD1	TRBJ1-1	CSAGSGQTRTLTSF	TGCAGTGCGGGGTCGGGACAGACAAGAACACTTACCTCGTTT
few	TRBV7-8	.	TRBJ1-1	CASSFREANTEAFF	TGTGCCAGCAGCTTTAGAGAGGCGAACACTGAAGCTTTCTTT
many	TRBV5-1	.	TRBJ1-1	CASSFLQFTEAFF	TGCGCCAGCAGCTTCTTACAGTTCACTGAAGCTTTCTTT
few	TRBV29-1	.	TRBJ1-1	CSVEDLGGSEAFF	TGCAGCGTTGAAGATCTTGGCGGGTCTGAAGCTTTCTTT
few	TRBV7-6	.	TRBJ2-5	CASSSLQGGSETQYF	TGTGCCAGCAGCTCATTACAGGGGGGGTCCGAGACCCAGTACTTC
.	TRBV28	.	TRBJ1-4	CASSFRTNRTIRLFF	TGTGCCAGCAGTTTCAGGACCAATAGAACGATCAGGCTGTTTTTT
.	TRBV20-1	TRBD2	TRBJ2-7	CSARAYPRTSGAEEQYF	TGCAGTGCTAGAGCCTACCCCAGGACTAGCGGGGCAGAGGAGCAGTACTTC
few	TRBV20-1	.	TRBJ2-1	CSVVHPPNTKLFF	TGCAGTGTAGTCCACCCGCCGAATACAAAGCTGTTCTTC
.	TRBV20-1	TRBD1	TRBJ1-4	CSARPGTGSEKLFF	TGCAGTGCTCGACCCGGGACAGGGAGTGAAAAACTGTTTTTT
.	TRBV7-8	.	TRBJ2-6	CASSLVGAGANVLTF	TGTGCCAGCAGCTTAGTCGGTGCTGGGGCCAACGTCCTGACTTTC
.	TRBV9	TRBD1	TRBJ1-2	CASTRQGAFGYTF	TGTGCCAGCACAAGGCAGGGGGCTTTTGGCTACACCTTC
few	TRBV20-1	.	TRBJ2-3	CSARDLRWGYTDTQYF	TGCAGTGCTAGAGATCTCCGGTGGGGATACACAGATACGCAGTATTTT
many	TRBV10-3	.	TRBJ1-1	CAISESARLNTEAFF	TGTGCCATCAGTGAGTCAGCCAGGTTGAACACTGAAGCTTTCTTT
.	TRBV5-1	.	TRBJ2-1	CASSPAEGLNNEQFF	TGCGCCAGCAGCCCCGCCGAGGGGTTAAACAATGAGCAGTTCTTC
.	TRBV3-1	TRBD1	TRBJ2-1	CASSLRGLSYNEQFF	TGTGCCAGCAGTCTCAGGGGGCTTTCTTACAATGAGCAGTTCTTC
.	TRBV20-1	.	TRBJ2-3	CSASYDTQYF	TGCAGTGCTAGTTATGATACGCAGTATTTT
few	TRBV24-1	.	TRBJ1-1	CATSDLIACSMNTEAFF	TGTGCCACCAGTGATTTGATCGCGTGCTCCATGAACACTGAAGCTTTCTTT
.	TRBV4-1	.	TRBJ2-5	CASSQVRTQETQYF	TGCGCCAGCAGCCAAGTTAGGACTCAAGAGACCCAGTACTTC
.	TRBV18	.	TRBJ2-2	CASSRNSPENTGELFF	TGTGCCAGCTCCCGTAACAGTCCTGAGAACACCGGGGAGCTGTTTTTT
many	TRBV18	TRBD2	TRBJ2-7	CASSPPVRLAGVKFLGTYEQYF	TGTGCCAGCTCACCACCGGTACGACTAGCGGGAGTTAAGTTTTTAGGGACCTACGAGCAGTACTTC